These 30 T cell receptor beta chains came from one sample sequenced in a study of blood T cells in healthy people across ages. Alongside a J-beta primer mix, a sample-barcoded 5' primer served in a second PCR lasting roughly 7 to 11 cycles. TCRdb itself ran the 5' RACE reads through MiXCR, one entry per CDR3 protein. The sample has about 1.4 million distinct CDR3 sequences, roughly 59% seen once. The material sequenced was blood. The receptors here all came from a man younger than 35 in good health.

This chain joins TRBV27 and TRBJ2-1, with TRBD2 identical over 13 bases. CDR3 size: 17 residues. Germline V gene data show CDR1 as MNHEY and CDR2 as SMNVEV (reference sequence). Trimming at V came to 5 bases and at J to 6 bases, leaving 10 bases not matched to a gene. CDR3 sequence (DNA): TGTGCCAGCAGTCAACCAAGGACTAGCGGGGGAGGCAATGAGCAGTTCTTC. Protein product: CASSQPRTSGGGNEQFF.

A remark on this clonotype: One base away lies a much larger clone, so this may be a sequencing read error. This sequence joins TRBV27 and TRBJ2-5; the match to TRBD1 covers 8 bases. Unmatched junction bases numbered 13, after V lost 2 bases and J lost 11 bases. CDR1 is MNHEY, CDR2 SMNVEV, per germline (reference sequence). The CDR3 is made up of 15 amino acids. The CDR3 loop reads CASSLGGTGTYGQYF. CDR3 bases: TGTGCCAGCAGTTTAGGCGGGACAGGTACCTACGGGCAGTACTTC.

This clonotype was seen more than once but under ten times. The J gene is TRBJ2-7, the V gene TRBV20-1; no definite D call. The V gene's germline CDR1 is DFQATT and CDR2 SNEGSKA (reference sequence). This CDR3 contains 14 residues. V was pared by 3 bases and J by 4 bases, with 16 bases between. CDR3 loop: CSARAWTEVYEQYF. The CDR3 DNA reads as TGCAGTGCTAGGGCCTGGACGGAAGTGTACGAGCAGTACTTC.

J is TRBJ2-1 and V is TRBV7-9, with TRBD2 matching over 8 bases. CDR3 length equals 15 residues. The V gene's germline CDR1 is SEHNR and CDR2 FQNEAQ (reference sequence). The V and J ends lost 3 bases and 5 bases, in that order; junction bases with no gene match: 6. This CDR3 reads CASSLNGRAHNEQFF. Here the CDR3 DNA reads TGTGCCAGCAGCTTGAACGGGAGGGCCCACAATGAGCAGTTCTTC.

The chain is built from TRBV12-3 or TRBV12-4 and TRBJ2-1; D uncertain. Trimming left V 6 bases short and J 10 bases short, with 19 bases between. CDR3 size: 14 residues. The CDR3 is CASSLGLSDAEQFF. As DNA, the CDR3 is TGTGCCAGCAGCCTGGGCCTATCAGACGCCGAGCAGTTCTTC.

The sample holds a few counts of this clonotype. CDR3: CASTESLGYEQYF. CDR3 DNA: TGTGCCAGCACCGAATCGCTGGGCTACGAGCAGTACTTC. The genes are TRBV4-2 and TRBJ2-7, with D unresolved. Trimming pared 7 bases from V and 3 bases from J, leaving 13 bases between. Germline V gene sequence: CDR1 LGHNA, CDR2 YNFKEQ. There are 13 residues in the CDR3.

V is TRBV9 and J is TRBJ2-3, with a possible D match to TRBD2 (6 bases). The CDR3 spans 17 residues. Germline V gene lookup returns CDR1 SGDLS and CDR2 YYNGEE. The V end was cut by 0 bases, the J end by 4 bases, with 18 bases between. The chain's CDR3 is CASSVVPVSGSADTQYF. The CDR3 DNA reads TGTGCCAGCAGCGTAGTTCCTGTTAGCGGTTCAGCAGATACGCAGTATTTT.

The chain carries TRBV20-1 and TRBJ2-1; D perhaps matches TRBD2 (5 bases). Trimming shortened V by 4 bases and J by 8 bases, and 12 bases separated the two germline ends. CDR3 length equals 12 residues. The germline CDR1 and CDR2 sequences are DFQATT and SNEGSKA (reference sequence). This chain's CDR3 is CSATPDSYEQFF. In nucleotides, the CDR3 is TGCAGTGCTACCCCGGACTCTTATGAGCAGTTCTTC.

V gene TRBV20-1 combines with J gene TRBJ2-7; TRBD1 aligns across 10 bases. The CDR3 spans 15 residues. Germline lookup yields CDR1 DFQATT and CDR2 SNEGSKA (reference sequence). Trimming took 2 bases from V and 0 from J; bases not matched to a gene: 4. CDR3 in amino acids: CSARRDRGYSYEQYF. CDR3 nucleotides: TGCAGTGCTAGACGGGACAGGGGATACTCCTACGAGCAGTACTTC.

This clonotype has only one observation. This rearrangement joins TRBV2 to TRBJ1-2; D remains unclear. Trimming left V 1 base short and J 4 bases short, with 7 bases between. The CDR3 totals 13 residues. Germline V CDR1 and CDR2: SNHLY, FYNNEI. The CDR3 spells CASSEGTTYGYTF. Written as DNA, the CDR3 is TGTGCCAGCAGTGAAGGCACAACCTATGGCTACACCTTC.

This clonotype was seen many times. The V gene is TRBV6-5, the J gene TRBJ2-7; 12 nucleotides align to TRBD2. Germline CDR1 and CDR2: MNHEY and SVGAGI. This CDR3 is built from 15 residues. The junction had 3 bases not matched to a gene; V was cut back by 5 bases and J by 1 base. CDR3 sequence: CASSRGLAGSYEQYF. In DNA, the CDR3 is TGTGCCAGCAGTCGAGGACTAGCGGGGTCCTACGAGCAGTACTTC.

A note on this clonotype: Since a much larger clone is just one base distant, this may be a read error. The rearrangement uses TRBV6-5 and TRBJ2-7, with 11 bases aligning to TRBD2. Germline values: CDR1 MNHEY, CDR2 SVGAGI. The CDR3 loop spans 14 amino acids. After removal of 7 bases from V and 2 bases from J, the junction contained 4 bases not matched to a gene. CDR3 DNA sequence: TGTGCCAGCACTCGACTAGCGGGGACCTACGAGCAGTACTTC. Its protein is CASTRLAGTYEQYF.

Here the CDR3 reads CASSLTPLTPAFF. The CDR3 DNA is TGTGCCAGCAGTTTAACCCCCCTCACCCCAGCTTTCTTT. The gene calls are TRBV28 and TRBJ1-1; D remains unclear. Germline-derived CDR1 and CDR2 are MDHEN and SYDVKM. Between the trimmed V and J ends, which lost 2 bases and 10 bases, there was a span of 14 bases. The CDR3 loop spans 13 amino acids.

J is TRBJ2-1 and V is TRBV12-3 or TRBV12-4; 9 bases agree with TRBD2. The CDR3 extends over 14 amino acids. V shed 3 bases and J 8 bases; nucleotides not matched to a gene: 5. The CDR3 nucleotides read TGTGCCAGCAGTTTTATGCGGGAGGGGGATGAGCAGTTCTTC. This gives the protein CASSFMREGDEQFF.

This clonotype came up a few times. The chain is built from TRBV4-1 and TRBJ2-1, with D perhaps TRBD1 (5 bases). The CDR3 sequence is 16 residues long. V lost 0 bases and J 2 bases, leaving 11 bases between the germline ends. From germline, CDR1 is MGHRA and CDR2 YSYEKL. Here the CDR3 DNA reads TGCGCCAGCAGCCAAGATTTTGCAGGGACCTACAATGAGCAGTTCTTC. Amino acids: CASSQDFAGTYNEQFF.

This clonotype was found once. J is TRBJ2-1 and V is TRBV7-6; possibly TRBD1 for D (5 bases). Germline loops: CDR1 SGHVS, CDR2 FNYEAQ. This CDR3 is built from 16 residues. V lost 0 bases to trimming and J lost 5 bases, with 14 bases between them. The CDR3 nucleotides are TGTGCCAGCAGCTTAGCCGTAGTCAGGGTAAACAATGAGCAGTTCTTC. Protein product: CASSLAVVRVNNEQFF.

The CDR3 region is CASSLATGSGTEAFF. CDR3 nucleotides: TGTGCCAGCAGTCTAGCGACAGGGTCAGGGACTGAAGCTTTCTTT. This chain joins TRBV28 and TRBJ1-1; 7 bases align to TRBD1. V gave up 5 bases and J gave up 5 bases; unmatched junction bases: 11. The V gene's germline CDR1 is MDHEN and CDR2 SYDVKM. The CDR3 runs to 15 residues.

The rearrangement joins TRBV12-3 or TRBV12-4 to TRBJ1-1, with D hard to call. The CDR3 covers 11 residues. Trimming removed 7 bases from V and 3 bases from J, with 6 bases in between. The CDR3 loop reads CASTRDTEAFF. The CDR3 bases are TGTGCCAGCACTCGCGACACTGAAGCTTTCTTT.

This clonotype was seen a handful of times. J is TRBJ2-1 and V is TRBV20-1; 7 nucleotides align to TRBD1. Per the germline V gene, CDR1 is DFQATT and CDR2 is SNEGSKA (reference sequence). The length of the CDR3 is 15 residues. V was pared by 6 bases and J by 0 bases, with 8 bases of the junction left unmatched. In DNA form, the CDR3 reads TGCAGTGCGCCAAGGGGGCTGGGCTCCTACAATGAGCAGTTCTTC. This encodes CSAPRGLGSYNEQFF.

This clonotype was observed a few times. CDR3 sequence: CASVPPGHYYEQYF. As DNA, the CDR3 is TGTGCCAGCGTCCCCCCGGGACACTACTACGAGCAGTACTTC. This chain joins TRBV3-1 and TRBJ2-7, with D perhaps matching TRBD1 (6 bases). The V and J ends lost 8 bases and 3 bases respectively, with 17 bases between them. The CDR3 is 14 amino acids. Germline V gene lookup returns CDR1 LGHDT and CDR2 YNNKEL (reference sequence).

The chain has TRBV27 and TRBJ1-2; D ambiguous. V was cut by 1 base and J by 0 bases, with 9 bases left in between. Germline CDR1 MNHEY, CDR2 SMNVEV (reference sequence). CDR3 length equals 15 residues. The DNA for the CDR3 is TGTGCCAGCAGTTTATTGGGCAGTACTAACTATGGCTACACCTTC. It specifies CASSLLGSTNYGYTF.

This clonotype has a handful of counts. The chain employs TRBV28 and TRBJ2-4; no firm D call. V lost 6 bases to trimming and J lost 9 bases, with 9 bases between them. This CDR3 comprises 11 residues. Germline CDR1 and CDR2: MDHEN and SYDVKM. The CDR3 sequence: CASRNLGIQYF. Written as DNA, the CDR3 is TGTGCCAGCAGGAACTTGGGCATTCAGTACTTC.

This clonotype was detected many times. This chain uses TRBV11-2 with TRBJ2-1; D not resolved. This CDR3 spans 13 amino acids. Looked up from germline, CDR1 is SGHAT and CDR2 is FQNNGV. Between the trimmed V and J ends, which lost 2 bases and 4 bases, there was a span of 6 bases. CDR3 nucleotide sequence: TGTGCCAGCAGCTTACTGGGGTACAATGAGCAGTTCTTC. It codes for CASSLLGYNEQFF.

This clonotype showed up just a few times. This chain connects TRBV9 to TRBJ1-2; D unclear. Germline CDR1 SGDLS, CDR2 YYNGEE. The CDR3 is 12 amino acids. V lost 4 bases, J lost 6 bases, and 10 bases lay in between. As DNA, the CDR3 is TGTGCCAGCAGCCTACAACCCAATGGCTACACCTTC. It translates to CASSLQPNGYTF.

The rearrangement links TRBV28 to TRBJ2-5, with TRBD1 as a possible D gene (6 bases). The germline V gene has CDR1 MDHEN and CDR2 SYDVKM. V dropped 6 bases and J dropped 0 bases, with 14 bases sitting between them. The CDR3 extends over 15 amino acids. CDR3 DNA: TGTGCCAGCAGCGTCAATAGGGGGAACCAAGAGACCCAGTACTTC. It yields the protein CASSVNRGNQETQYF.

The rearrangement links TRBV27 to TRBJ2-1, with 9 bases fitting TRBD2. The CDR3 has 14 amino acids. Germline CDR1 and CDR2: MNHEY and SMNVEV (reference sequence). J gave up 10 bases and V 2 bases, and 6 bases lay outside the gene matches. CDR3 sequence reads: CASSLGSLAGEQFF. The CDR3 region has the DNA TGTGCCAGCAGTTTAGGTTCGCTAGCGGGGGAGCAGTTCTTC.

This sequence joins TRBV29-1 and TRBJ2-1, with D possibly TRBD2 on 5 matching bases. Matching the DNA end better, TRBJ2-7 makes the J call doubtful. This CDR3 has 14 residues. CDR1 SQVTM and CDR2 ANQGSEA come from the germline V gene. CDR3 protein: CSVDTLARYNEQYF. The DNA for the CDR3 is TGCAGCGTTGATACTCTAGCCCGATACAATGAGCAGTACTTC.

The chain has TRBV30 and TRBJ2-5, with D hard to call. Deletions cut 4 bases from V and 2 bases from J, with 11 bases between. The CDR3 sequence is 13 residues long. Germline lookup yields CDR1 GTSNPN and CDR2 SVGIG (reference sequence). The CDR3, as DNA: TGTGCCTGGATTTTAAGAAATCAAGAGACCCAGTACTTC. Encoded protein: CAWILRNQETQYF.

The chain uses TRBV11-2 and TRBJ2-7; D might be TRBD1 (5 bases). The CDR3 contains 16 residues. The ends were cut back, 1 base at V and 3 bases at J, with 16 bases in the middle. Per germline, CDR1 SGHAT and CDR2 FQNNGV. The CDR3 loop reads CASSLVTPGSSYEQYF. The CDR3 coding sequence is TGTGCCAGCAGCTTAGTGACCCCAGGGTCGAGCTACGAGCAGTACTTC. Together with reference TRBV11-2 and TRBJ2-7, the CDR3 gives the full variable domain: EAGVAQSPRYKIIEKRQSVAFWCNPISGHATLYWYQQILGQGPKLLIQFQNNGVVDDSQLPKDRFSAERLKGVDSTLKIQPAKLEDSAVYLCASSLVTPGSSYEQYFGPGTRLTVT.

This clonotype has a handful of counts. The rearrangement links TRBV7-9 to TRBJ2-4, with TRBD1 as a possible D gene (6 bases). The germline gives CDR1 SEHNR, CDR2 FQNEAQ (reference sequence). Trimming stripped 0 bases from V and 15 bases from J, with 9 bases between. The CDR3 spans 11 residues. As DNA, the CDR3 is TGTGCCAGCAGCTTAGCGGGACACTTGTACTTC. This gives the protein CASSLAGHLYF.